Reported below is one T cell receptor beta chain. The CDR3 runs 12 residues. The ends were cut back, 4 bases at V and 6 bases at J, with 6 bases in the middle. Germline V gene data show CDR1 as LNHNV and CDR2 as YYDKDF (reference sequence). This sample stems from a study of blood T cell repertoires in COVID-19. Repertoires were generated with immunoSEQ multiplex PCR, while TCRdb's copy carries only in-frame clones and drops some. The table lists hundreds of thousands of clones, 70% to 90% of them singletons. This chain uses TRBV15 with TRBJ2-2; tentative D call: TRBD1 (5 bases). Sequencing input: peripheral blood. The origin of this receptor is a man aged 80 or over with acute or convalescent COVID-19. The CDR3 protein is CATSIRAGELFF. In DNA, the CDR3 is TGTGCCACCAGCATCAGGGCCGGGGAGCTGTTTTTT.